Below are 31 T cell receptor beta chains sequenced from a single sample in a study of immune evolution from preneoplasia to lung adenocarcinoma. Profiling relied on immunoSEQ multiplex PCR, and the TCRdb table lists in-frame clones only, not all of them. In the table there are just under 5,000 clones, 78% of which are singletons. Material: FFPE normal lung tissue adjacent to the tumor. Receptors were obtained from a person between 45 and 75 years old with lung adenocarcinoma.

The J gene is TRBJ1-4, the V gene TRBV15; unclear D gene. V gave up 6 bases and J gave up 6 bases, with 17 bases separating them. In germline, CDR1 is LNHNV, CDR2 YYDKDF (reference sequence). The CDR3 runs to 15 residues. CDR3 sequence: CATRRRGPRDEKLFF. Here the CDR3 DNA reads TGTGCCACCAGGCGACGAGGGCCGAGGGATGAAAAACTGTTTTTT.

V is TRBV27 and J is TRBJ1-1; D is possibly TRBD1 (6 bases). Trimming took off 5 bases at V and 4 bases at J, with 14 bases between the two ends. CDR1 is MNHEY and CDR2 is SMNVEV in the germline V gene (reference sequence). The CDR3 runs to 14 residues. The CDR3 region has the DNA TGTGCCAGCAGTGGGAAGGGAGGGGGCACTGAAGCTTTCTTT. It is translated as CASSGKGGGTEAFF.

The V and J genes are TRBV21-1 and TRBJ2-2; the D call in the table, TRBD2, was not verified against the DNA. TRBV21-1 is a known pseudogene. The CDR3 runs 18 residues. CDR3 sequence: CASSNPPSSSGNTGELFF. The DNA of the CDR3 is TGTGCCAGCAGCAATCCCCCTTCAAGTAGCGGAAACACCGGGGAGCTGTTTTTT.

This clone was seen once. V is TRBV30 and J is TRBJ2-5; no clear D gene. This CDR3 is 12 amino acids long. From germline, CDR1 is GTSNPN and CDR2 SVGIG (reference sequence). The V end lost 3 bases, the J end lost 5 bases, and 10 bases lay between the germline ends. CDR3 amino acids: CAWSWAGETQYF. The CDR3 bases are TGTGCCTGGAGCTGGGCTGGGGAGACCCAGTACTTC.

The chain links TRBV25-1 to TRBJ2-3, with D maybe TRBD2 (6 bases). The CDR3 is made up of 16 amino acids. Trimming took 5 bases from V and 0 from J, leaving 15 bases between them. CDR1 MGHDK and CDR2 SYGVNS come from the germline V gene. The CDR3 DNA follows: TGTGCCAGCAGTAGCGGGTTAGGAGGTAGCACAGATACGCAGTATTTT. Translation: CASSSGLGGSTDTQYF.

This chain links TRBV9 with TRBJ2-2; D uncertain. Germline V gives CDR1 SGDLS, CDR2 YYNGEE. V lost 6 bases, J lost 5 bases, and 8 bases lay in between. CDR3 size: 12 residues. Written as DNA, the CDR3 is TGTGCCAGCAATACGTTTACCGGGGAGCTGTTTTTT. Translating gives CASNTFTGELFF. The variable domain in full, completed from reference TRBV9 and TRBJ2-2, reads DSGVTQTPKHLITATGQRVTLRCSPRSGDLSVYWYQQSLDQGLQFLIQYYNGEERAKGNILERFSAQQFPDLHSELNLSSLELGDSALYFCASNTFTGELFFGEGSRLTVL.

This chain uses TRBV11-2 with TRBJ2-3; 11 bases match TRBD2. Germline CDR1 and CDR2: SGHAT and FQNNGV. The CDR3 is made up of 17 amino acids. J lost 3 bases, V lost 5 bases, and 10 bases had no gene match. CDR3 sequence (DNA): TGTGCCAGCAGCCCACGGGCTGGGACTAGCGGAACAGATACGCAGTATTTT. Its translation is CASSPRAGTSGTDTQYF.

V usage is TRBV28 and J usage is TRBJ2-1; D might be TRBD2 (5 bases). Germline CDR1 is MDHEN and CDR2 is SYDVKM. The CDR3 has 12 amino acids. Trimming removed 2 bases from V and 8 bases from J, with 7 bases in between. This chain's CDR3 is CASSLMRDEQFF. CDR3 coding DNA: TGTGCCAGCAGTTTAATGCGGGATGAGCAGTTCTTC.

This sequence joins TRBV28 and TRBJ2-2; no definite D call. V was pared by 3 bases and J by 7 bases, with 18 bases between. The CDR3 spans 16 residues. Germline V gene lookup returns CDR1 MDHEN and CDR2 SYDVKM. DNA of the CDR3: TGTGCCAGCAGTTTCGGTTTGCTTTATCTCGGCGGGGAGCTGTTTTTT. Its translation: CASSFGLLYLGGELFF.

This clone was picked up one time. This chain joins TRBV6-5 and TRBJ1-1; D gene ambiguous. The length of the CDR3 is 13 residues. Germline values: CDR1 MNHEY, CDR2 SVGAGI. Trimming cost V 6 bases and J 0 bases, with 8 bases left between them. CDR3 in amino acids: CASSPDVNTEAFF. The CDR3 region has the DNA TGTGCCAGCAGCCCCGACGTGAACACTGAAGCTTTCTTT.

This chain joins TRBV25-1 and TRBJ1-4, with D possibly being TRBD1 (6 bases). The germline gives CDR1 MGHDK, CDR2 SYGVNS. V lost 1 base, J lost 8 bases, and 14 bases lay in between. There are 15 residues in the CDR3. Here the CDR3 reads CASSEFKQGHEKLFF. Here the CDR3 DNA reads TGTGCCAGCAGTGAATTTAAACAGGGTCACGAAAAACTGTTTTTT. The full variable domain, with the rest looked up from reference TRBV25-1 and TRBJ1-4, is EADIYQTPRYLVIGTGKKITLECSQTMGHDKMYWYQQDPGMELHLIHYSYGVNSTEKGDLSSESTVSRIRTEHFPLTLESARPSHTSQYLCASSEFKQGHEKLFFGSGTQLSVL.

There are a few counts of this clone. CDR3 amino acids: CASSDTGQGVDEQYF. DNA of the CDR3: TGCGCCAGCAGCGATACCGGACAGGGGGTCGACGAGCAGTACTTC. This chain joins TRBV5-1 and TRBJ2-7; TRBD1 agrees at 10 bases. CDR1 is SGHRS, CDR2 YFSETQ, per germline. After removal of 4 bases from V and 5 bases from J, the junction contained 9 bases not matched to a gene. The CDR3 has 15 residues.

The gene calls are TRBV19 and TRBJ2-5; D gene ambiguous. This CDR3 contains 13 residues. The V end was cut by 2 bases, the J end by 3 bases, with 7 bases between. The germline gives CDR1 LNHDA, CDR2 SQIVND (reference sequence). CDR3 amino acids: CASSIKEEETQYF. The DNA of the CDR3 is TGTGCCAGTAGTATAAAAGAGGAAGAGACCCAGTACTTC.

The chain uses TRBV4-1 and TRBJ2-5, with 9 nucleotides matching TRBD2. Trimming took 1 base from V and 7 from J; bases not matched to a gene: 7. The V gene's germline CDR1 is MGHRA and CDR2 YSYEKL. CDR3 length: 15 residues. The chain's CDR3 is CASSQGLAGTSTQYF. Written as DNA, the CDR3 is TGCGCCAGCAGCCAAGGCCTAGCGGGGACGTCGACCCAGTACTTC.

The chain couples TRBV5-1 to TRBJ2-2; D might be TRBD1 (5 bases). V shed 1 base and J shed 0 bases, with 7 bases lying between them. This CDR3 is 15 amino acids long. The V gene's germline CDR1 is SGHRS and CDR2 YFSETQ. CDR3 DNA: TGCGCCAGCAGCTTGCAACAGGCGAACACCGGGGAGCTGTTTTTT. Residues: CASSLQQANTGELFF.

This clone was counted once. The chain uses TRBV7-9 and TRBJ2-2, with D unclear. Trimming took off 0 bases at V and 1 base at J, with 9 bases between the two ends. Per the germline V gene, CDR1 is SEHNR and CDR2 is FQNEAQ (reference sequence). The CDR3 totals 16 residues. The CDR3: CASSLAQSGNTGELFF. CDR3 DNA sequence: TGTGCCAGCAGCTTAGCGCAGTCAGGGAACACCGGGGAGCTGTTTTTT.

With regard to this clone: Other DNA sequences in the sample encode the same CDR3. The V and J genes are TRBV7-9 and TRBJ2-2; D uncertain. This CDR3 is built from 13 residues. Looked up from germline, CDR1 is SEHNR and CDR2 is FQNEAQ (reference sequence). V was shortened by 5 bases and J by 4 bases, with 8 bases between the two germline ends. For the CDR3, the DNA is TGTGCCAGCAGCCTTGCTAGCACCGGGGAGCTGTTTTTT. Translation gives CASSLASTGELFF. Using reference TRBV7-9 and TRBJ2-2 for the parts outside the CDR3, the full variable domain is DTGVSQNPRHKITKRGQNVTFRCDPISEHNRLYWYRQTLGQGPEFLTYFQNEAQLEKSRLLSDRFSAERPKGSFSTLEIQRTEQGDSAMYLCASSLASTGELFFGEGSRLTVL.

This clone is categorized as medium-sized. This chain uses TRBV28 with TRBJ1-5; D not certain. Trimming shortened V by 1 base and J by 1 base, and 11 bases separated the two germline ends. Germline CDR1 reads MDHEN; CDR2 reads SYDVKM. This CDR3 has 16 residues. CDR3 sequence: CASSLSVVGSNQPQHF. The CDR3 coding sequence is TGTGCCAGCAGTTTATCTGTGGTAGGGAGCAATCAGCCCCAGCATTTT.

The chain carries TRBV29-1 and TRBJ1-3; possible D gene TRBD1, 6 bases. Germline loops: CDR1 SQVTM, CDR2 ANQGSEA. V lost 6 bases to trimming and J lost 0 bases, with 12 bases between them. This CDR3 region has 14 residues. Here the CDR3 reads CSVARDTSGNTIYF. The CDR3 DNA reads as TGCAGCGTGGCCCGGGACACCTCTGGAAACACCATATATTTT.

V is TRBV11-2 and J is TRBJ2-1; a possible D gene is TRBD2 (6 bases). CDR1 is SGHAT and CDR2 is FQNNGV in the germline V gene. V shed 0 bases and J shed 1 base, with 10 bases lying between them. The CDR3 runs 16 residues. CDR3: CASSLDPGVSYNEQFF. In nucleotides, the CDR3 is TGTGCCAGCAGCTTAGATCCGGGAGTTTCCTACAATGAGCAGTTCTTC.

This chain uses TRBV10-2 with TRBJ2-7, with TRBD2 identical over 8 bases. This CDR3 is built from 14 residues. V gave up 9 bases and J gave up 4 bases; unmatched junction bases: 11. Looked up from germline, CDR1 is WSHSY and CDR2 is SAAADI. This chain's CDR3 is CASCPAGAGYEQYF. The DNA of the CDR3 is TGCGCCAGTTGTCCAGCGGGAGCGGGTTACGAGCAGTACTTC.

The chain joins TRBV7-8 to TRBJ1-5, with D hard to call. V was clipped by 2 bases and J by 3 bases, with 5 bases between them. The length of the CDR3 is 13 residues. Germline CDR1 reads SGHVS; CDR2 reads FQNEAQ. The CDR3 here is CASSLTNNQPQHF. DNA of the CDR3: TGTGCCAGCAGCTTAACCAACAATCAGCCCCAGCATTTT.

Only a few counts were recorded for this clone. The V call is TRBV10-2, the J call TRBJ2-2; 7 bases align to TRBD2. Germline lookup yields CDR1 WSHSY and CDR2 SAAADI. V lost 6 bases, J lost 1 base, and 2 bases stayed unmatched. This CDR3 is 14 amino acids long. The CDR3 nucleotides are TGCGCCAGCAGGGCTAGCGGGAACACCGGGGAGCTGTTTTTT. This encodes CASRASGNTGELFF.

The chain is built from TRBV6-5 and TRBJ2-7; 11 bases agree with TRBD2. V shed 5 bases and J 4 bases; nucleotides not matched to a gene: 7. The CDR3 totals 15 residues. Germline V gene lookup returns CDR1 MNHEY and CDR2 SVGAGI. The DNA for the CDR3 is TGTGCCAGCAGTCGCGGGGGGACTAGCGGATACGAGCAGTACTTC. Its translation is CASSRGGTSGYEQYF.

The chain has TRBV18 and TRBJ1-1, with a possible D match to TRBD1 (5 bases). The V end was cut by 2 bases, the J end by 0 bases, with 10 bases between. Looked up from germline, CDR1 is KGHSH and CDR2 is LQKENI. The CDR3 contains 15 residues. The CDR3 nucleotides read TGTGCCAGCTCACCAAGACAGAACATGAACACTGAAGCTTTCTTT. It specifies CASSPRQNMNTEAFF.

The CDR3 is CASSPQGYTEAFF. CDR3 bases: TGCGCCAGCAGCCCCCAGGGGTACACTGAAGCTTTCTTT. The chain is built from TRBV4-1 and TRBJ1-1; perhaps TRBD1 as D (6 bases). V lost 4 bases, J lost 3 bases, and 9 bases lay in between. This CDR3 has 13 amino acids. The germline gives CDR1 MGHRA, CDR2 YSYEKL.

The J gene is TRBJ1-4, the V gene TRBV6-1, with 10 bases identical to TRBD1. Germline V gene lookup returns CDR1 MNHNS and CDR2 SASEGT. The CDR3 is 14 residues long. Trimming took 4 bases from V and 8 from J; bases not matched to a gene: 4. The CDR3 region has the DNA TGTGCCAGCAGTGTCGGGACAGGGGTGGAAAAACTGTTTTTT. This gives the protein CASSVGTGVEKLFF.

The genes are TRBV15 and TRBJ2-1, with 9 bases lining up with TRBD2. Germline CDR1 reads LNHNV; CDR2 reads YYDKDF (reference sequence). The CDR3 totals 20 residues. V lost 1 base, J lost 1 base, and 14 bases stayed unmatched. The CDR3, as DNA: TGTGCCACCAGCAGAGCTCGGGGTGGGACTAGCCCAAAGTCCTACAATGAGCAGTTCTTC. It yields the protein CATSRARGGTSPKSYNEQFF.

This clone rates as large. The chain carries TRBV19 and TRBJ2-3; 12 bases agree with TRBD2. V lost 6 bases and J lost 6; bases outside the gene matches: 7. The length of the CDR3 is 15 residues. Germline V CDR1 and CDR2: LNHDA, SQIVND (reference sequence). CDR3 sequence reads: CASRKLAGGVDTQYF. DNA for the CDR3: TGTGCCAGTAGAAAACTAGCGGGAGGTGTTGATACGCAGTATTTT.

The chain carries TRBV28 and TRBJ1-2; D is undetermined. Deletions cut 6 bases from V and 2 bases from J, with 7 bases between. Germline V gives CDR1 MDHEN, CDR2 SYDVKM. This CDR3 is built from 12 residues. The CDR3 coding sequence is TGTGCCAGCAGCTTTGTAAACTATGGCTACACCTTC. Translating gives CASSFVNYGYTF.

This chain joins TRBV6-1 and TRBJ1-2; TRBD1 is a possible D gene (6 bases). Trimming took off 7 bases at V and 5 bases at J, with 17 bases between the two ends. CDR1 and CDR2 from the germline V gene are MNHNS and SASEGT. This CDR3 is built from 14 residues. The CDR3 coding sequence is TGTGCCAGCAACCCAGGACAGCCCGAATATGGCTACACCTTC. Its protein is CASNPGQPEYGYTF.